This T cell receptor beta chain is drawn from a study of beta chain features in type 1 diabetes. Study as a whole: Age and gender were similar between patients and healthy donors, as were cell yields. Analysis included over 90 million sorted cells drawn from all samples.

The isolated RNA, all of it, was reverse transcribed, so expressed TCRB transcripts were what got sequenced. The protocol was immunoSEQ multiplex PCR, while the TCRdb copy is restricted to in-frame clones and leaves out a portion. This table holds 900,000 or so clones, roughly 16% found once. Trimming cost V 5 bases and J 4 bases, with 19 bases left between them. This CDR3 has 15 amino acids. In germline, CDR1 is SGHNT, CDR2 YYREEE (reference sequence). This clone has more than one count but fewer than ten. Sequences were obtained from naive CD4+ T cells from blood. The chain links TRBV5-4 to TRBJ2-7, with D possibly matching TRBD1 (6 bases). The receptor was derived from a woman aged 18-35 years in good health. CDR3 region: CASSPGSGVVYEQYF. The CDR3 DNA reads TGTGCCAGCAGTCCCGGGTCAGGGGTGGTGTACGAGCAGTACTTC.